This T cell receptor beta chain comes out of a study of cytomegalovirus exposure and HLA in healthy donors. Study-level information: There were 350 to 400 genotyped donors. Of these, 81% fell in the genetic ancestry cluster associated with self-reported Caucasian donors.

A multiplex PCR was run with 60 Vbeta primers and 13 Jbeta primers. Produced via immunoSEQ multiplex PCR; TCRdb's table is partial and in-frame only. The sample contains about 170,000 clones, about 72% of which appear only once. This TCR derives from a girl between 5 and 17 years old in good health and CMV-seronegative. Sequences were obtained from PBMCs.

The CDR3 DNA is TGTGCCAGTAGTATAGCCTACGGGAGCACTGAAGCTTTCTTT. It translates to CASSIAYGSTEAFF. The V call is TRBV19, the J call TRBJ1-1, with D unclear. Germline V CDR1 and CDR2: LNHDA, SQIVND (reference sequence). The V gene lost 1 base and the J gene lost 4 bases, with 10 bases spanning the gap. CDR3 length: 14 residues. The entire variable domain, with the rest obtained from reference TRBV19 and TRBJ1-1, is as follows: DGGITQSPKYLFRKEGQNVTLSCEQNLNHDAMYWYRQDPGQGLRLIYYSQIVNDFQKGDIAEGYSVSREKKESFPLTVTSAQKNPTAFYLCASSIAYGSTEAFFGQGTRLTVV.